A selection of T cell receptor beta chains follows, all from one sample in a study of blood T cell repertoires in COVID-19. Produced via immunoSEQ multiplex PCR; TCRdb's table is partial and in-frame only. The sample consists of about 320,000 clones, more than 70% of them appearing once. Material: peripheral blood. The source of these receptors is a man younger than 35 who had recovered from COVID-19. The CDR3 runs from the conserved cysteine through the conserved F or W. A D gene is named only where the DNA matches it firmly. Some rows mark clone size as missing; the rest say once, few, many or name a class of expanded clone.

d_gene: TRBD1
j_gene: TRBJ1-1
abundance: -
v_gene: TRBV6-5
CDR3nt: TGTGCCAGCAGTTACTCGGACAGGGCTGAAGCTTTCTTT
CDR3aa: CASSYSDRAEAFF

d_gene: -
j_gene: TRBJ2-2
abundance: -
v_gene: TRBV10-3
CDR3nt: TGTGCCATCAGTGACTCTCTCCGGGGGACCTCGAACACCGGGGAGCTGTTTTTT
CDR3aa: CAISDSLRGTSNTGELFF

d_gene: TRBD1
j_gene: TRBJ1-3
abundance: -
v_gene: TRBV4-1
CDR3nt: TGCGCCAGCAGCCAAGGCGACAGGGGTGGAAACACCATATATTTT
CDR3aa: CASSQGDRGGNTIYF

d_gene: -
j_gene: TRBJ1-2
abundance: -
v_gene: TRBV12-3/TRBV12-4
CDR3nt: TGTGCCAGCAGTTCGTCCGGACAGTATGGCTACACCTTC
CDR3aa: CASSSSGQYGYTF

d_gene: -
j_gene: TRBJ1-4
abundance: -
v_gene: TRBV5-6
CDR3nt: TGTGCCAGCAGCACCGCGGGGGGCCCAACTAATGAAAAACTGTTTTTT
CDR3aa: CASSTAGGPTNEKLFF

d_gene: TRBD1
j_gene: TRBJ1-2
abundance: -
v_gene: TRBV2
CDR3nt: TGTGCCAGCAGTGGGGACAGCGGACTATGGGGCTACACCTTC
CDR3aa: CASSGDSGLWGYTF

d_gene: TRBD1
j_gene: TRBJ2-1
abundance: -
v_gene: TRBV5-1
CDR3nt: TGCGCCAGCAGCGTAGACAGGGTTCGGGACAATGAGCAGTTCTTC
CDR3aa: CASSVDRVRDNEQFF

d_gene: -
j_gene: TRBJ1-2
abundance: -
v_gene: TRBV6-5
CDR3nt: TGTGCCACCAGACGGGGGGCTTATGGCTACACCTTC
CDR3aa: CATRRGAYGYTF

d_gene: TRBD2
j_gene: TRBJ2-7
abundance: -
v_gene: TRBV6-5
CDR3nt: TGTGCCAGCAGTTCCCTGACTAGCGGGGGTTACGAGCAGTACTTC
CDR3aa: CASSSLTSGGYEQYF

d_gene: TRBD2
j_gene: TRBJ2-5
abundance: -
v_gene: TRBV6-5
CDR3nt: TGTGCCAGCAGGCCTAGCGGGAGGGAGGGAGAGACCCAGTACTTC
CDR3aa: CASRPSGREGETQYF

d_gene: -
j_gene: TRBJ1-1
abundance: -
v_gene: TRBV19
CDR3nt: TGTGCCAGTAGTATAGAGGGCGCAGGGCAAGCTTTCTTT
CDR3aa: CASSIEGAGQAFF

d_gene: TRBD1
j_gene: TRBJ2-1
abundance: -
v_gene: TRBV5-5
CDR3nt: TGTGCCAGCAGCACCGCCGGGACAGTGAACAATGAGCAGTTCTTC
CDR3aa: CASSTAGTVNNEQFF

d_gene: TRBD2
j_gene: TRBJ2-7
abundance: -
v_gene: TRBV7-9
CDR3nt: TGTGCCAGCAGCTTAGTAGTAGCGGGGGGTGCGGAGCAGTACTTC
CDR3aa: CASSLVVAGGAEQYF

d_gene: TRBD1
j_gene: TRBJ2-3
abundance: -
v_gene: TRBV5-1
CDR3nt: TGCGCCAGCAGCCTTACCTCGACAGGGGCAGATACGCAGTATTTT
CDR3aa: CASSLTSTGADTQYF

d_gene: -
j_gene: TRBJ1-5
abundance: -
v_gene: TRBV11-2
CDR3nt: TGTGCCAGCAGCTTGGACAGCGATCAGCCCCAGCATTTT
CDR3aa: CASSLDSDQPQHF

d_gene: -
j_gene: TRBJ1-1
abundance: -
v_gene: TRBV4-3
CDR3nt: TGCGCCAGCAGCCAAGATTATAGGGGAATGAACACTGAAGCTTTCTTT
CDR3aa: CASSQDYRGMNTEAFF

d_gene: -
j_gene: TRBJ2-1
abundance: -
v_gene: TRBV6-1
CDR3nt: TGTGCCAGCAGTGTTTATAGCGGGACAGTTAAGGAGGAGCAGTTCTTC
CDR3aa: CASSVYSGTVKEEQFF

d_gene: -
j_gene: TRBJ1-5
abundance: -
v_gene: TRBV27
CDR3nt: TGTGCCAGCAGTTTTTCCGGACAGAGCAATCAGCCCCAGCATTTT
CDR3aa: CASSFSGQSNQPQHF

d_gene: -
j_gene: TRBJ2-7
abundance: once
v_gene: TRBV4-1
CDR3nt: TGCGCCAGCAGCCGATACGGAGAGACGAACTACGAGCAGTACTTC
CDR3aa: CASSRYGETNYEQYF

d_gene: TRBD2
j_gene: TRBJ2-3
abundance: -
v_gene: TRBV5-1
CDR3nt: TGCGCCAGCAGCTTGGTACCCTGGGGGCGGGAGGTCACAGATACGCAGTATTTT
CDR3aa: CASSLVPWGREVTDTQYF

d_gene: TRBD1
j_gene: TRBJ2-7
abundance: -
v_gene: TRBV6-5
CDR3nt: TGTGCCAGCAGACTGACCCGGGACAGGGCCGAGCAGTACTTC
CDR3aa: CASRLTRDRAEQYF

d_gene: -
j_gene: TRBJ1-5
abundance: -
v_gene: TRBV5-4
CDR3nt: TGTGCCAGCAGCTTGTCGGCAGGGCAGCCCCAGCATTTT
CDR3aa: CASSLSAGQPQHF

d_gene: TRBD1
j_gene: TRBJ2-7
abundance: -
v_gene: TRBV7-9
CDR3nt: TGTGCCAGCAGCCTAACAGGGGGCGCGGGGGACGAGCAGTACTTC
CDR3aa: CASSLTGGAGDEQYF

d_gene: TRBD1
j_gene: TRBJ2-2
abundance: -
v_gene: TRBV19
CDR3nt: TGTGCCAGTAGAGGGACAGGGAGCACCGGGGAGCTGTTTTTT
CDR3aa: CASRGTGSTGELFF

d_gene: -
j_gene: TRBJ1-5
abundance: few
v_gene: TRBV7-3
CDR3nt: TGTGCCAGCAGCCACGGTTCGGGAAAAAAAAGAAATCAGCCCCAGCATTTT
CDR3aa: CASSHGSGKKRNQPQHF

d_gene: TRBD1
j_gene: TRBJ1-2
abundance: -
v_gene: TRBV12-3/TRBV12-4
CDR3nt: TGTGCCAGCAGTTCCCCAGGGGGCGAAGGCTACACCTTC
CDR3aa: CASSSPGGEGYTF

d_gene: TRBD1
j_gene: TRBJ1-1
abundance: -
v_gene: TRBV5-1
CDR3nt: TGCGCCAGCAGCTTTGACAGGGGCACTGAAGCTTTCTTT
CDR3aa: CASSFDRGTEAFF

d_gene: -
j_gene: TRBJ2-1
abundance: -
v_gene: TRBV27
CDR3nt: TGTGCCAGCAGTCCGCAGACAGGTTCGTACAATGAGCAGTTCTTC
CDR3aa: CASSPQTGSYNEQFF